These T cell receptor beta chains were read from a single sample in a study of blood T cells in healthy people across ages. MiXCR was run by TCRdb on the 5' RACE reads, yielding one entry per CDR3 protein. The sample contains about 730,000 distinct CDR3 sequences, about 40% of which appear only once. The material sequenced was blood. These receptors all stem from a woman aged 60-75 years in good health. Both conserved end residues are part of each CDR3. A D gene is named only where the DNA matches it firmly. Clone size is not always given. Where it is, it says once, few, many or a class for expanded clones.

d_gene: NA
abundance: NA
j_gene: TRBJ1-2
v_gene: TRBV6-4
CDR3nt: TGTGCCAGCAGTGACTCGGCAGGGGCCTGTGGCTACACCTTC
CDR3aa: CASSDSAGACGYTF

d_gene: NA
abundance: NA
j_gene: TRBJ1-5
v_gene: TRBV6-1
CDR3nt: TGTGCCAGCAGTGGGGACATCAGCAATCAGCCCCAGCATTTT
CDR3aa: CASSGDISNQPQHF

d_gene: NA
abundance: NA
j_gene: TRBJ2-1
v_gene: TRBV30
CDR3nt: TGTGCCTGGAGTCTTCAACAGGGTAATGAGCAGTTCTTC
CDR3aa: CAWSLQQGNEQFF

d_gene: TRBD2
abundance: NA
j_gene: TRBJ2-5
v_gene: TRBV4-2
CDR3nt: TGTGCCAGCAGCCAAGACCCTCCAGGACGAGCGGGAGACAATGAGCAGTACTTC
CDR3aa: CASSQDPPGRAGDNEQYF

d_gene: TRBD1
abundance: NA
j_gene: TRBJ1-5
v_gene: TRBV2
CDR3nt: TGTGCCAGCAATCCAGACAGGGAGGACCAGCCCCAGCATTTT
CDR3aa: CASNPDREDQPQHF

d_gene: NA
abundance: few
j_gene: TRBJ2-3
v_gene: TRBV14
CDR3nt: TGTGCCAGCAGCCTTTCCGGGACGGTCGGCCCGGATACGCAGTATTTT
CDR3aa: CASSLSGTVGPDTQYF

d_gene: NA
abundance: few
j_gene: TRBJ2-1
v_gene: TRBV10-3
CDR3nt: TGTGCCATCAGTGGACAGAGCTCCTACAATGAGCAGTTCTTC
CDR3aa: CAISGQSSYNEQFF

d_gene: TRBD2
abundance: NA
j_gene: TRBJ2-7
v_gene: TRBV28
CDR3nt: TGTGCCAGCAGTTTACAACTTAGCGGGACAAACGAGCAGTACTTC
CDR3aa: CASSLQLSGTNEQYF

d_gene: TRBD1
abundance: NA
j_gene: TRBJ2-7
v_gene: TRBV7-2
CDR3nt: TGTGCCAGCAGAGCAGGGGGCGCGTACGAGCAGTACTTC
CDR3aa: CASRAGGAYEQYF

d_gene: NA
abundance: few
j_gene: TRBJ1-2
v_gene: TRBV7-3
CDR3nt: TGTGCCAGCAGCTTAACGGGTGGCCAGGCGGATGGCTACACCTTC
CDR3aa: CASSLTGGQADGYTF

d_gene: NA
abundance: NA
j_gene: TRBJ2-7
v_gene: TRBV2
CDR3nt: TGTGCCAGCAGTGAATTTAACGAGCAGTACTTC
CDR3aa: CASSEFNEQYF

d_gene: TRBD2
abundance: NA
j_gene: TRBJ2-1
v_gene: TRBV25-1
CDR3nt: TGTGCCAGCAGTGAATATGGTCTAGCGGGACAAGAGACCCAGTTCTTC
CDR3aa: CASSEYGLAGQETQFF

d_gene: TRBD2
abundance: NA
j_gene: TRBJ2-7
v_gene: TRBV20-1
CDR3nt: TGCAGTGCTAGAGATTGGCGGGAGTGGAACAATGAGCAGTACTTC
CDR3aa: CSARDWREWNNEQYF

d_gene: NA
abundance: few
j_gene: TRBJ2-7
v_gene: TRBV19
CDR3nt: TGTGCCAGTAGTATCGAGGAAGGGTACTACGAGCAGTACTTC
CDR3aa: CASSIEEGYYEQYF

d_gene: TRBD1
abundance: NA
j_gene: TRBJ1-6
v_gene: TRBV15
CDR3nt: TGTGCCACCAGCCCAGGGGGGGGAAGCTCCTATAATTCACCCCTCCACTTT
CDR3aa: CATSPGGGSSYNSPLHF

d_gene: NA
abundance: NA
j_gene: TRBJ1-2
v_gene: TRBV14
CDR3nt: TGTGCCAGCAGCCAAACCAGGACAGACTTTTTGGGCTACACCTTC
CDR3aa: CASSQTRTDFLGYTF

d_gene: TRBD1
abundance: NA
j_gene: TRBJ2-3
v_gene: TRBV28
CDR3nt: TGTGCCAGCAACTTTATTAGCGGACAGGGCCCAGATACGCAGTATTTT
CDR3aa: CASNFISGQGPDTQYF

d_gene: NA
abundance: NA
j_gene: TRBJ2-1
v_gene: TRBV20-1
CDR3nt: TGCAGTGCTAGACGCCGGACCGGGTTTGACGAGCAGTTCTTC
CDR3aa: CSARRRTGFDEQFF

d_gene: TRBD2
abundance: NA
j_gene: TRBJ2-3
v_gene: TRBV11-2
CDR3nt: TGTGTCAGCAGGCGCCCCGGGCGGGGGGACACAGATACGCAGTATTTT
CDR3aa: CVSRRPGRGDTDTQYF

d_gene: NA
abundance: NA
j_gene: TRBJ2-7
v_gene: TRBV5-1
CDR3nt: TGCGCCAGCAGCTTAGTAATTACGGGCGAGCAGTACTTC
CDR3aa: CASSLVITGEQYF

d_gene: NA
abundance: once
j_gene: TRBJ2-7
v_gene: TRBV4-2
CDR3nt: TGTGCCAGCAGCCAAGATACTCGAGGCCCCTACGAGCAGTACTTC
CDR3aa: CASSQDTRGPYEQYF

d_gene: NA
abundance: NA
j_gene: TRBJ2-1
v_gene: TRBV6-5
CDR3nt: TGTGCCGGCAGGTCTTTGAATGGGCAGTTCTTC
CDR3aa: CAGRSLNGQFF

d_gene: NA
abundance: NA
j_gene: TRBJ2-1
v_gene: TRBV3-1
CDR3nt: TGTGCCAGCAGCCTTTTAGGGGGGGGGGCTCTCAATGAGCAGTTCTTC
CDR3aa: CASSLLGGGALNEQFF

d_gene: TRBD1
abundance: NA
j_gene: TRBJ2-5
v_gene: TRBV4-2
CDR3nt: TGTGCCAGCAGCCAACCTACAGGGGTCCAAGAGACCCAGTACTTC
CDR3aa: CASSQPTGVQETQYF

d_gene: NA
abundance: NA
j_gene: TRBJ1-1
v_gene: TRBV27
CDR3nt: TGTGCCAGCAGTTTAATAAAGGGGGGGAACACTGAAGCTTTCTTT
CDR3aa: CASSLIKGGNTEAFF

d_gene: NA
abundance: NA
j_gene: TRBJ2-1
v_gene: TRBV12-3/TRBV12-4
CDR3nt: TGTGCCAGCAGTTTTGGGGGGTTTGGTTACAATGAGCAGTTCTTC
CDR3aa: CASSFGGFGYNEQFF

d_gene: NA
abundance: NA
j_gene: TRBJ2-1
v_gene: TRBV29-1
CDR3nt: TGCAGCGTTAGTCAGACATACAATGAGCAGTTCTTC
CDR3aa: CSVSQTYNEQFF

d_gene: TRBD2
abundance: NA
j_gene: TRBJ2-7
v_gene: TRBV20-1
CDR3nt: TGCAGTGCTAGAGGTGCGGGACTAGCGGGAACCTACGAGCAGTACTTC
CDR3aa: CSARGAGLAGTYEQYF

d_gene: TRBD1
abundance: few
j_gene: TRBJ1-2
v_gene: TRBV3-1
CDR3nt: TGTGCCAGCGGACAGGGGAACTATGGCTACACCTTC
CDR3aa: CASGQGNYGYTF

d_gene: TRBD1
abundance: NA
j_gene: TRBJ2-3
v_gene: TRBV29-1
CDR3nt: TGCAGCGTTCAAGGACAGGGGTGGACAGATACGCAGTATTTT
CDR3aa: CSVQGQGWTDTQYF

d_gene: TRBD1
abundance: NA
j_gene: TRBJ2-3
v_gene: TRBV20-1
CDR3nt: TGCAGTGCTAGAGGGGACAGGGGGTCTTCTCGCACAGATACGCAGTATTTT
CDR3aa: CSARGDRGSSRTDTQYF

d_gene: TRBD1
abundance: NA
j_gene: TRBJ1-2
v_gene: TRBV29-1
CDR3nt: TGCAGCGTTTCTGAGACAGGGTACTATGGCTACACCTTC
CDR3aa: CSVSETGYYGYTF

d_gene: TRBD2
abundance: NA
j_gene: TRBJ2-5
v_gene: TRBV7-6
CDR3nt: TGTGCCAGCAGCTTAGTACCAGCGGGGGTCTACGAGCGGTACTTC
CDR3aa: CASSLVPAGVYERYF

d_gene: TRBD1
abundance: NA
j_gene: TRBJ2-7
v_gene: TRBV29-1
CDR3nt: TGCAGCGTTGATAGTACTTCAGGGACAGGGGGGCAAAAATCCCCCTACGAGCAGTACTTC
CDR3aa: CSVDSTSGTGGQKSPYEQYF

d_gene: TRBD1
abundance: NA
j_gene: TRBJ1-2
v_gene: TRBV6-4
CDR3nt: TGTGCCAGCAGTGACCAAGGACAGGGAAGTGGCTACACCTTC
CDR3aa: CASSDQGQGSGYTF

d_gene: TRBD2
abundance: few
j_gene: TRBJ2-1
v_gene: TRBV20-1
CDR3nt: TGCAGTGCTTTTACTAGCGGGAAATTCAATGAGCAGTTCTTC
CDR3aa: CSAFTSGKFNEQFF

d_gene: NA
abundance: NA
j_gene: TRBJ1-2
v_gene: TRBV12-3/TRBV12-4
CDR3nt: TGTGCCAGCACCTTGGACAGTTATAACTATGGCTACACCTTC
CDR3aa: CASTLDSYNYGYTF

d_gene: TRBD2
abundance: few
j_gene: TRBJ2-7
v_gene: TRBV12-3/TRBV12-4
CDR3nt: TGTGCCAGCAGTCCCTCACGGGCGGGAGGAGCCTACGAGCAGTACTTC
CDR3aa: CASSPSRAGGAYEQYF

d_gene: NA
abundance: NA
j_gene: TRBJ2-7
v_gene: TRBV27
CDR3nt: TGTGCCAGCAGTTTATCGGGGCGGTACTACGAGCAGTACTTC
CDR3aa: CASSLSGRYYEQYF

d_gene: NA
abundance: few
j_gene: TRBJ2-7
v_gene: TRBV7-6
CDR3nt: TGTGCCAGCAGCTTAGCTACAGACACCTACGAGCAGTACTTC
CDR3aa: CASSLATDTYEQYF

d_gene: NA
abundance: many
j_gene: TRBJ1-2
v_gene: TRBV15
CDR3nt: TGTGCCACCAGCCAGGCCCTCACAGGGACCCTCTATGGCTACACCTTC
CDR3aa: CATSQALTGTLYGYTF

d_gene: TRBD1
abundance: few
j_gene: TRBJ1-2
v_gene: TRBV28
CDR3nt: TGTGCCAGCAGCCCGAGACAGGGGGCTCTTCTATATGGCTACACCTTC
CDR3aa: CASSPRQGALLYGYTF